The subject of this entry is one T cell receptor beta chain. Its antigen is currently unknown. These data are taken from a study of cytomegalovirus exposure and HLA in healthy donors. On the study more broadly: Drawn from HLA-typed donors, around 85 million unique TCRs were held in an early data release. General observations from the study: No immune exposure information besides CMV serostatus was available.

The PCR used 60 Vbeta and 13 Jbeta primers. The assay was immunoSEQ multiplex PCR, and TCRdb's table has in-frame clones only and misses some. The sample records some 99,000 clones, roughly 76% being singletons. CDR3 size: 13 residues. Trimming stripped 4 bases from V and 5 bases from J, with 9 bases between. Per the germline V gene, CDR1 is MNHNS and CDR2 is SASEGT. The chain carries TRBV6-1 and TRBJ1-5, with unresolved D. This clonotype was sampled from a female donor in good health and CMV-seronegative. Sequencing input: PBMCs. The CDR3: CASSGQKDQPQHF. In nucleotides, the CDR3 is TGTGCCAGCAGTGGACAAAAGGATCAGCCCCAGCATTTT.